Ten or more counts support the clone carrying this T cell receptor (beta chain). Antigen specificity is unknown. The CDR3 extends over 16 amino acids. V was trimmed by 0 bases and J by 0 bases, leaving 9 bases between them. CDR1 is KGHSH and CDR2 is LQKENI in the germline V gene. The data stem from a study of shared clonotypes between healthy human individuals. The study, taken as a whole, reports: Among donors, clonotype sharing was expected to be affected by sequencing depth.

Healthy and HIV-negative, the adult donors had no recent acute infections or vaccinations. The run depth of the assay was deep. Using immunoSEQ multiplex PCR, the repertoire was profiled, and TCRdb retains in-frame clones only, with some absent. The repertoire holds about 480,000 clones, with approximately 85% as singletons. The source of this sequence is a woman aged 40 to 50 in good health. Some clones in this sample may be carry-over from other donors' samples. Sequences were obtained from PBMCs. This chain joins TRBV18 and TRBJ1-3; D gene unclear. This CDR3 reads CASSPPGRFSGNTIYF. The DNA for the CDR3 is TGTGCCAGCTCACCACCGGGCCGATTCTCTGGAAACACCATATATTTT.